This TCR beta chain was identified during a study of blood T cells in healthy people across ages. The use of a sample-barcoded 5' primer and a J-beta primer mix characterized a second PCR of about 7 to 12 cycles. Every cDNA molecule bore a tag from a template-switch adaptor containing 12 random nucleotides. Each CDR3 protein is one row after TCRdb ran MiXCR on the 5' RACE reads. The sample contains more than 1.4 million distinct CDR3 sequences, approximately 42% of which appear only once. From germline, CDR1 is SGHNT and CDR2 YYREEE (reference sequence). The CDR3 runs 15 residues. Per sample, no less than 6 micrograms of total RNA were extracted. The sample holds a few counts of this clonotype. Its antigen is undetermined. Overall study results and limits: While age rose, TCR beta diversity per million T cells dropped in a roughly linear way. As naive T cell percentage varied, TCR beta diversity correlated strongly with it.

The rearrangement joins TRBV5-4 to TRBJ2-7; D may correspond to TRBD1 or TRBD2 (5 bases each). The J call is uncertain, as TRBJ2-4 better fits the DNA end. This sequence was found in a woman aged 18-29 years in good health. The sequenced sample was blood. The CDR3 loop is CASSLVGDWANIQYF. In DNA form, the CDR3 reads TGTGCCAGCAGCTTGGTGGGGGATTGGGCTAACATTCAGTACTTC.